The T cell receptor beta chain under discussion was sequenced for a study of T cell responses to AZD1222 COVID-19 vaccine. General study findings and limits: There were mostly white British donors and more females than males, and clonal diversity was possibly underestimated. Unmutated variant regions are reportedly the target of nearly half of TCRs that are spike-specific. The study identified only 6 or 7 AZD1222 recipients as seropositive at baseline.

This clone was detected only a few times. What it binds is unknown. Germline lookup yields CDR1 LNHNV and CDR2 YYDKDF (reference sequence). CDR3 length: 15 residues. V shed 1 base and J shed 1 base, with 10 bases lying between them. Clones were read by immunoSEQ multiplex PCR, and TCRdb kept only the in-frame ones, dropping some. Of tens of thousands of clones listed, 75% to 95% were seen once; the top ten hold 4.5%. Here the sequenced sample was peripheral blood, taken on day 0 of MenACWY control vaccination. The sequence was obtained from an adult in good health. V gene TRBV15 combines with J gene TRBJ1-2; D ambiguous. The CDR3 protein is CATSRGAADNYGYTF. The CDR3 DNA reads TGTGCCACCAGCAGAGGGGCAGCGGATAACTATGGCTACACCTTC.